This T cell receptor beta chain was captured by sequencing in a study of shared clonotypes between healthy human individuals. Findings and caveats of the study: Shared clonotypes across all four donors exceeded non-shared ones in generation probability. Measured sharing among donors was expected to vary with sequencing depth. The study generally estimated greater richness for naive than memory subsets.

Data came from immunoSEQ multiplex PCR; TCRdb stores just in-frame clones and leaves some out. Seen here are roughly 530,000 clones, about 96% observed once, and the top ten hold roughly 0.06%. Concerning this clone: Its specificity is not known.

This CDR3 is 12 amino acids long. Germline CDR1 and CDR2: SEHNR and FQNEAQ (reference sequence). The ends were cut back, 3 bases at V and 1 base at J, with 3 bases in the middle. The sequencing input was naive CD4+ T cells sorted from blood. Subset denoted: CD45RA+ positively selected. This clonotype was sampled from a woman aged 25 to 39 in good health. This chain links TRBV7-9 with TRBJ1-1; D remains ambiguous. The CDR3 DNA follows: TGTGCCAGCAGCTTCTGGAACACTGAAGCTTTCTTT. Residues: CASSFWNTEAFF.